One T cell receptor beta chain is described in this entry. As handled by the study authors: Estimates of nucleated cell counts were drawn from the amplification of reference gene primers. Assay used: immunoSEQ multiplex PCR; TCRdb lists only in-frame clones, some missing. V, J and clone size are taken as reported in that table, and D and trimming were inferred from the DNA itself. The sample carries 60,000 to 70,000 clones, approximately 86% recorded once. The entry originates in a study of blood T cell repertoires in COVID-19. At the level of the study: COVID-19 samples, acute and convalescent, were from the United States, Italy and Spain. From T cells, B-cell-depleted T cells, or PBMCs came the material, which was cDNA or gDNA.

Germline assignment: CDR1 LNHDA and CDR2 SQIVND (reference sequence). The CDR3 length is 16 residues. V was trimmed by 6 bases and J by 4 bases, leaving 21 bases between them. This clonotype was obtained from a woman aged 60-75 years with acute or convalescent COVID-19. The source material was peripheral blood. The chain joins TRBV19 to TRBJ1-2; possibly TRBD1 for D (5 bases). The CDR3 nucleotides read TGTGCCAGTAGCGTCGCCACGTGGGGCGACTTCTATGGCTACACCTTC. It translates to CASSVATWGDFYGYTF.